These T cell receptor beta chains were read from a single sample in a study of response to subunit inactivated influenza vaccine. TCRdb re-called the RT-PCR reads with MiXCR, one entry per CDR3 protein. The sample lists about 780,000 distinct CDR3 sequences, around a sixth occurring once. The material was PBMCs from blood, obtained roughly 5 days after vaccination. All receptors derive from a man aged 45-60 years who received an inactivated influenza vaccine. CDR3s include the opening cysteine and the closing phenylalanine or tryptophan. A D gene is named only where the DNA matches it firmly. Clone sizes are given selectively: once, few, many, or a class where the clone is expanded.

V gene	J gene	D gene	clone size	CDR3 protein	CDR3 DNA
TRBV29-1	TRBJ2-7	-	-	CSVAYAFYEQYF	TGCAGCGTTGCTTATGCATTCTACGAGCAGTACTTC
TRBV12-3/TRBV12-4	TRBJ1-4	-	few	CASSLPNEKLFF	TGTGCCAGCAGTTTACCAAATGAAAAACTGTTTTTT
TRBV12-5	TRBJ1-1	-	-	CASGFEISGIDTEAFF	TGTGCTAGTGGTTTTGAGATCTCAGGGATAGACACTGAAGCTTTCTTT
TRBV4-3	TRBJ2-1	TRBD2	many	CASSQEVVREFTYNEQFF	TGCGCCAGCAGCCAAGAGGTGGTGCGGGAGTTCACCTACAATGAGCAGTTCTTC
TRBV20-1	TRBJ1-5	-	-	CSATPDGNQPQHF	TGCAGTGCTACCCCAGACGGCAATCAGCCCCAGCATTTT
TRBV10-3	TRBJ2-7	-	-	CAIAKGDGFYEQYF	TGTGCCATCGCGAAGGGGGATGGATTCTACGAGCAGTACTTC
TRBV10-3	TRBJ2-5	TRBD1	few	CATGTGGETQYF	TGTGCCACCGGGACAGGTGGGGAGACCCAGTACTTC
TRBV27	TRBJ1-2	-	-	CASSLFAGEGYGYTF	TGTGCCAGCAGTTTATTCGCAGGGGAAGGCTATGGCTACACCTTC
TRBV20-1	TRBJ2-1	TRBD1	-	CSARDRTYNEQFF	TGCAGCGCTAGGGACAGGACTTACAATGAGCAGTTCTTC
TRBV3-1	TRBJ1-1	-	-	CASSQVGRTEAFF	TGTGCCAGCAGCCAAGTGGGTCGCACTGAAGCTTTCTTT
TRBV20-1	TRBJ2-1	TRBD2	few	CSAIRLAGGMNEQFF	TGCAGTGCAATCAGACTAGCGGGAGGGATGAATGAGCAGTTCTTC
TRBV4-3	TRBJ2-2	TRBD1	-	CASSQATGSGELFF	TGCGCCAGCAGCCAAGCGACAGGGTCCGGGGAGCTGTTTTTT
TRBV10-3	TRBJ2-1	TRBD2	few	CAISELTSGVTEQFF	TGTGCCATCAGTGAGTTGACTAGCGGGGTAACAGAGCAGTTCTTC
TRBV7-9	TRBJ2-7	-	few	CASSLSSGGLSEQYF	TGTGCCAGCAGCTTAAGTAGCGGAGGACTAAGCGAGCAGTACTTC
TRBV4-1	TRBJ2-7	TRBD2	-	CASSQDRGLARKEQYF	TGCGCCAGCAGCCAAGATCGGGGACTAGCGAGGAAAGAGCAGTACTTC
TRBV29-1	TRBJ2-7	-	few	CSVLDRRVGYEQYF	TGCAGCGTCCTCGATCGTCGCGTAGGGTACGAGCAGTACTTC
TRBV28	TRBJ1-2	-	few	CASRTPDSWDYGYTF	TGTGCCAGCAGGACCCCGGACAGCTGGGACTATGGCTACACCTTC
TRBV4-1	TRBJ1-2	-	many	CASSQANYGYTF	TGCGCCAGCAGCCAAGCTAACTATGGCTACACCTTC
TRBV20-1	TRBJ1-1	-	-	CSARDQGSNTEAFF	TGCAGTGCTAGAGATCAAGGTTCCAACACTGAAGCTTTCTTT
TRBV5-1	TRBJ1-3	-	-	CASSATGPSGNTIYF	TGCGCCAGCAGTGCGACCGGTCCATCTGGAAACACCATATATTTT
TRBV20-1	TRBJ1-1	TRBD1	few	CSARPGQINTEAFF	TGCAGTGCAAGACCGGGACAGATAAACACTGAAGCTTTCTTT
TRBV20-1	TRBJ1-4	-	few	CSARDPWAEKLFF	TGCAGTGCTAGAGACCCCTGGGCCGAAAAACTGTTTTTT
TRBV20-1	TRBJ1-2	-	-	CSARDLVRDIFYGYTF	TGCAGTGCTAGAGATCTTGTCCGGGACATCTTCTATGGCTACACCTTC
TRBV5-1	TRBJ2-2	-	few	CASSFRVRNTGELFF	TGCGCCAGCAGCTTTCGAGTGAGGAACACCGGGGAGCTGTTTTTT
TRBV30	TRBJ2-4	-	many	CAWSAAKNIQYF	TGTGCCTGGAGTGCGGCCAAAAACATTCAGTACTTC
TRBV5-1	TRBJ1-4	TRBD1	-	CASSLEGASSNEKLFF	TGCGCCAGCAGCTTAGAGGGGGCGTCATCTAATGAAAAACTGTTTTTT
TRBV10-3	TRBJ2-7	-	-	CTIRERPSTYEQYF	TGTACCATCAGGGAGAGGCCGAGCACCTACGAGCAGTACTTC
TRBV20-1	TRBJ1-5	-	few	CSARVGPVSNQPQHF	TGCAGTGCTAGAGTTGGTCCGGTTAGCAATCAGCCCCAGCATTTT
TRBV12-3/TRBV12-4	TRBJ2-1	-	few	CASDGEGGNYNEQFF	TGTGCCAGCGACGGGGAAGGGGGTAACTACAATGAGCAGTTCTTC
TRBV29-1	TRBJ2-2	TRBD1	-	CSARGTGGFTGELFF	TGCAGCGCTCGAGGGACAGGGGGCTTCACCGGGGAGCTGTTTTTT
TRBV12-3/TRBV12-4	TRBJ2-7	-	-	CASSPGTKTYEQYF	TGTGCCAGCAGTCCAGGGACAAAGACCTACGAGCAGTACTTC
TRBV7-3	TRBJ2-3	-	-	CASSAESTDTQYF	TGTGCCAGCAGCGCTGAAAGCACAGATACGCAGTATTTT
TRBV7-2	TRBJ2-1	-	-	CASSLRLDPLSEQFF	TGTGCCAGCAGCTTAAGGTTAGATCCCCTCAGCGAGCAGTTCTTC